The rows below give T cell receptor beta chains drawn from one sample of a study of blood T cell repertoires in COVID-19. The table came from immunoSEQ multiplex PCR; TCRdb's copy has only in-frame clones and leaves some out. The sample lists 200,000 to 300,000 clones; 80% to 95% were seen once. Sequencing was done on a sample of peripheral blood. The receptors were sampled from a person between 18 and 35 years old with COVID-19, enrolled during active disease. Each CDR3 is given with its conserved first and last residue. The order of the fields is V gene, CDR3 length, J gene, D gene, clone size, CDR3 DNA, CDR3 protein. D genes are given only for firm matches. Size is omitted from some rows. Given values are once, few, many or a class for expanded clones.

TRBV6-4,16,TRBJ1-4,-,-,TGTGCCAGCAGTGGTCAGAAACAGGCAACTAATGAAAAACTGTTTTTT,CASSGQKQATNEKLFF
TRBV5-1,17,TRBJ1-4,-,-,TGCGCCAGCAGCCCCCGACAGATGACATCGACTAATGAAAAACTGTTTTTT,CASSPRQMTSTNEKLFF
TRBV5-1,15,TRBJ2-5,TRBD2,-,TGCGCCAGCAGCCCAACTAGCGGGAGGGGAGAGACCCAGTACTTC,CASSPTSGRGETQYF
TRBV6-4,15,TRBJ2-3,-,-,TGTGCCAGCAGTGTGGGCATCCGAAGCACAGATACGCAGTATTTT,CASSVGIRSTDTQYF
TRBV6-1,14,TRBJ2-1,-,-,TGTGCCAGCAGTGAAGTTACTCTAGTTCCTGAGCAGTTCTTC,CASSEVTLVPEQFF
TRBV24-1,17,TRBJ2-1,TRBD1,once,TGTGCCACCAGTGATTTGCGAGGGGGCCCAACGGACAATGAGCAGTTCTTC,CATSDLRGGPTDNEQFF
TRBV29-1,12,TRBJ2-5,-,-,TGCAGCGTGAGGGGGTTAGGGGAGACCCAGTACTTC,CSVRGLGETQYF
TRBV4-1,17,TRBJ2-7,TRBD2,few,TGCGCCAGCAGCCAAGATCGGCTAGCGGGAGGGCCCTACGAGCAGTACTTC,CASSQDRLAGGPYEQYF
TRBV28,15,TRBJ1-5,TRBD1,-,TGTGCCAGCAGTTTGGCTAGGACAGGGGATCAGCCCCAGCATTTT,CASSLARTGDQPQHF
TRBV27,18,TRBJ1-2,TRBD1,once,TGTGCCAGCAGGCAACGGGGACAGGGGCATGGAGGAAACTATGGCTACACCTTC,CASRQRGQGHGGNYGYTF
TRBV14,15,TRBJ1-2,TRBD1,once,TGTGCCAGCAGCCAAGGCAGGGGGCGCAACTATGGCTACACCTTC,CASSQGRGRNYGYTF
TRBV5-4,13,TRBJ2-5,-,-,TGTGCCAGCAGCTTGGTCGGGTCGGAGACCCAGTACTTC,CASSLVGSETQYF
TRBV7-2,16,TRBJ2-3,-,-,TGTGCCAGCAGCTTAACCGGACTAACCTACACAGATACGCAGTATTTT,CASSLTGLTYTDTQYF
TRBV9,17,TRBJ1-2,TRBD1,few,TGTGCCAGCAGCGGATCCATTGACAGGGGGCTGTTGAGGGGCTACACCTTC,CASSGSIDRGLLRGYTF
TRBV7-8,14,TRBJ2-7,TRBD1,-,TGTGCCAGCAGTGAGGTACCGGGACAGGACGAGCAGTACTTC,CASSEVPGQDEQYF
TRBV10-1,12,TRBJ2-7,-,once,TGCGCCAGAACAGGGTTACCCTACGAGCAGTACTTC,CARTGLPYEQYF
TRBV19,11,TRBJ2-1,-,-,TGTGCCAGTAGCGCCGGTTATACGCAGTTCTTC,CASSAGYTQFF
TRBV18,18,TRBJ2-2,TRBD2,-,TGTGCCAGCTCACCGATACTAGCGGGAGGGCCGAACACCGGGGAGCTGTTTTTT,CASSPILAGGPNTGELFF
TRBV9,15,TRBJ2-1,TRBD2,once,TGTGCCAGCAGTGCCACATGGGGGGGTTACAATGAGCAGTTCTTC,CASSATWGGYNEQFF
TRBV2,11,TRBJ2-3,TRBD1,-,TGTGCCAGCAGTGAACAGGGGGCAGAGTATTTT,CASSEQGAEYF
TRBV6-5,13,TRBJ2-5,-,-,TGTGCCAGCATATCAAACGCAGGGGAGACCCAGTACTTC,CASISNAGETQYF
TRBV19,14,TRBJ2-7,-,once,TGTGCCAGTAGTCTGGTGGGCCCAGCCTACGAGCAGTACTTC,CASSLVGPAYEQYF
TRBV29-1,15,TRBJ2-1,TRBD2,-,TGCAGCGTTGCTCCACTAGCGGGTCCCTACAATGAGCAGTTCTTC,CSVAPLAGPYNEQFF
TRBV10-1,15,TRBJ2-3,-,-,TGCGCCAGCAGTGAGTCGGCGGGGCCGGGAGATACGCAGTATTTT,CASSESAGPGDTQYF
TRBV5-1,14,TRBJ1-1,-,-,TGCGCCAGCAGCTTGGCAGGTGCAGGCACTGAAGCTTTCTTT,CASSLAGAGTEAFF
TRBV3-1/TRBV3-2,15,TRBJ2-5,TRBD2,-,TGTGCCAGCAGCCCTAGCGGGACGTACCAAGAGACCCAGTACTTC,CASSPSGTYQETQYF
TRBV24-1,16,TRBJ1-2,TRBD1,-,TGTGCCACCAGTGAACAAGACAGGGTTGGGGACTATGGCTACACCTTC,CATSEQDRVGDYGYTF